This entry features one T cell receptor (beta chain) sequence. It lacks a known antigen. No qualities accompany the bases; no much larger clone lies one base away. This sample stems from a study of blood T cell repertoires in COVID-19 (dated by TCRdb to about 2020). About the study as a whole: Collaborator samples came from the United States, Italy and Spain and covered acute and convalescent phases of COVID-19. The prospective study material was composed of cDNA or gDNA derived from T cells, B-cell-depleted T cells, or PBMCs. Subjects who had been exposed to COVID-19, were actively infected with it, or had recovered from it provided the deeply sampled blood TCRbeta repertoires that made up the dataset. The repertoires were released in a freely available public database intended as a resource for research on the immune response to SARS-CoV-2. Samples came from the ongoing ImmuneRACE study (first 160 participants) plus 1,254 subjects from 6 global collaborators. Nearly every sample came with metadata listing a de-identified subject ID, COVID-19 status, age in years and sex. Where available, HLA class I and class II types were obtained from metadata supplied by the sample provider rather than from assay-based typing.

Each collaborating institution followed its own protocols to collect whole blood in K2EDTA tubes. For TCRbeta analysis, collaborators shipped samples as frozen whole blood, isolated PBMCs, or DNA extracted from either of those sample types. V and J are truncated by 0 bases and 2 bases respectively, leaving an intervening sequence of 10 bases. The germline V gene (reference sequence) sets CDR1 to LNHDA and CDR2 to SQIVND. The CDR3 spans 15 residues, from the cysteine through the phenylalanine. Only the CDR3 portion is preserved as DNA: 45 bases, with reading frame beginning at the first base. Paper-wide results and their limitations: The amount of clinical and demographic metadata varied by source and participant and was provided uncurated.

TCRbeta CDR3 regions were amplified from genomic DNA using the immunoSEQ Assay, a bias-controlled multiplex PCR. Under the source paper's analysis protocol: Within the assay, amplification of reference gene primers was used to estimate how many nucleated cells each sample contained. To quantify the absolute abundance of each unique TCRbeta CDR3 rearrangement, sequence reads were collapsed and filtered. For each sample, productive Simpson clonality was calculated as the square root of Simpson's diversity index over productive rearrangements. TCRdb took over this immuneACCESS table, retaining in-frame rearrangements with V and J assigned. Such tables are incomplete; in checked studies, under half of the missing clones stem from an unresolved V gene, and the remainder is unexplained. V, J and clone size are taken as reported in that table, and D and trimming were inferred from the DNA itself. The table for this sample lists approximately 59,000 clones; about 81% of them were counted only once. The biggest ten clones account for 15% to 19% of the sample.

The sequencing input was peripheral blood. The clonotype was recovered from an elderly man with acute or convalescent COVID-19. The V and J segments used are TRBV19 and TRBJ1-2, and possibly TRBD1, on 6 matching bases. The CDR3 loop reads CASSIERGTNYGYTF. The DNA is as follows: TGTGCCAGTAGTATAGAAAGGGGGACGAACTATGGCTACACCTTC.